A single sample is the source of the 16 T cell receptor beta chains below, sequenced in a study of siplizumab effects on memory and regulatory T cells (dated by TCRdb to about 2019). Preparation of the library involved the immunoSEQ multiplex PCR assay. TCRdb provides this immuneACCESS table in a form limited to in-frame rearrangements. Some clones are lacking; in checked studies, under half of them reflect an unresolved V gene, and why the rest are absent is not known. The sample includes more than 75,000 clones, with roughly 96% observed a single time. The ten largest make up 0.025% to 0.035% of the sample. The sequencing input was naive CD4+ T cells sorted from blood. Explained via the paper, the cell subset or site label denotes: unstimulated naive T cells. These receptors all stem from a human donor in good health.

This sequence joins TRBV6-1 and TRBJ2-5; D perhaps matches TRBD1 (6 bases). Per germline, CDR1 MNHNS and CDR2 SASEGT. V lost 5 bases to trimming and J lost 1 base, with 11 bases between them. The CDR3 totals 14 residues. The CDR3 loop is CASSWTVGQETQYF. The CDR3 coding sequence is TGTGCCAGCAGTTGGACAGTAGGCCAAGAGACCCAGTACTTC.

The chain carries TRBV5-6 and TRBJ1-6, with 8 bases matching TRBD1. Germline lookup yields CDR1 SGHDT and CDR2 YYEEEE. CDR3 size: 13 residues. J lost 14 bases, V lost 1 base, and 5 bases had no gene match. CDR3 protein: CASSLPATGALHF. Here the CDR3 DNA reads TGTGCCAGCAGCTTGCCTGCGACAGGGGCCCTCCACTTT. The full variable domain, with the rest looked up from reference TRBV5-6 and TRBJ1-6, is DAGVTQSPTHLIKTRGQQVTLRCSPKSGHDTVSWYQQALGQGPQFIFQYYEEEERQRGNFPDRFSGHQFPNYSSELNVNALLLGDSALYLCASSLPATGALHFGNGTRLTVT.

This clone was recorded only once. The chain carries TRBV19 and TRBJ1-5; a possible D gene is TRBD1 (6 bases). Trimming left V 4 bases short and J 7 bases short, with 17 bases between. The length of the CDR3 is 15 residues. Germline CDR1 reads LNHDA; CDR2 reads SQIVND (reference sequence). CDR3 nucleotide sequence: TGTGCCAGTAGTAGCCGACAGGCGTCGGGGCAGCCCCAGCATTTT. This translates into CASSSRQASGQPQHF.

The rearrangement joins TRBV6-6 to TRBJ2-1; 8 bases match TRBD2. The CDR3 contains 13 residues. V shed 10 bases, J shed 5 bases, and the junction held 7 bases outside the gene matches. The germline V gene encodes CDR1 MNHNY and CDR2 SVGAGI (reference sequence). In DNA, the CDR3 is TGTGCCACCAGCGGGGGAAAGGACAATGAGCAGTTCTTC. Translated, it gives CATSGGKDNEQFF.

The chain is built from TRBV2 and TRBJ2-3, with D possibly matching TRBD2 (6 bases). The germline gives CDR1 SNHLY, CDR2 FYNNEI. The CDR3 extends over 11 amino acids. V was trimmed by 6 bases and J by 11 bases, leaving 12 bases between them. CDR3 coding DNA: TGTGCCAGCAGATGGGACTTACGGCAGTATTTT. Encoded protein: CASRWDLRQYF.

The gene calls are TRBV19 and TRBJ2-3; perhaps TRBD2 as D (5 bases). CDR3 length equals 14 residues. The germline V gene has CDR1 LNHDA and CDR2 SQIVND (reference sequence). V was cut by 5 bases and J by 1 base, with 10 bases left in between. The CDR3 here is CASSGGYGTDTQYF. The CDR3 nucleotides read TGTGCCAGTAGTGGAGGTTACGGCACAGATACGCAGTATTTT.

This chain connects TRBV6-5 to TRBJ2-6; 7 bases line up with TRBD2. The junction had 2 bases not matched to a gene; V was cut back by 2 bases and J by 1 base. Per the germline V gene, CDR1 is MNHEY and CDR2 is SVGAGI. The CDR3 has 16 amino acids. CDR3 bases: TGTGCCAGCAGTTACGGCGGGGGTTCTGGGGCCAACGTCCTGACTTTC. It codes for CASSYGGGSGANVLTF.

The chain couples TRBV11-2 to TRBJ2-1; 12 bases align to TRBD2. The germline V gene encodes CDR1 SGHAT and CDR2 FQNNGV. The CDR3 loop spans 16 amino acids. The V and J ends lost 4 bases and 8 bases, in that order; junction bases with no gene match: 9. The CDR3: CASSSSSGGAPDEQFF. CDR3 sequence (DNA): TGTGCCAGCAGCTCGTCTAGCGGGGGGGCCCCGGATGAGCAGTTCTTC.

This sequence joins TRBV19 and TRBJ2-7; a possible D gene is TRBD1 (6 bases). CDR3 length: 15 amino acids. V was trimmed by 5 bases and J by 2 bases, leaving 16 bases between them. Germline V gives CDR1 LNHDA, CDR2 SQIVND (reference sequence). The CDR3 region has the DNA TGTGCCAGTAGTGAAAGACAGGTCGGGGCCTACGAGCAGTACTTC. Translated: CASSERQVGAYEQYF.

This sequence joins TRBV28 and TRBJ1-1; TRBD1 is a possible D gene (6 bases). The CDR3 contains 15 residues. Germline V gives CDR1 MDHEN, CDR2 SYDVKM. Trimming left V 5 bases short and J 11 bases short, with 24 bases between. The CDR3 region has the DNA TGTGCCAGCAGTCCCACAGGAGAGCGAGGGGGTCGGGCTTTCTTT. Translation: CASSPTGERGGRAFF.

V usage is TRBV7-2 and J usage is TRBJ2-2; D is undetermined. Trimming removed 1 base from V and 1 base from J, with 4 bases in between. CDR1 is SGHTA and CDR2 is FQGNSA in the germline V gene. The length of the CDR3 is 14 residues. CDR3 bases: TGTGCCAGCAGCTTAGTTTGGAACACCGGGGAGCTGTTTTTT. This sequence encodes CASSLVWNTGELFF. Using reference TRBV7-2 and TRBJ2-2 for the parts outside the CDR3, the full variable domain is GAGVSQSPSNKVTEKGKDVELRCDPISGHTALYWYRQSLGQGLEFLIYFQGNSAPDKSGLPSDRFSAERTGGSVSTLTIQRTQQEDSAVYLCASSLVWNTGELFFGEGSRLTVL.

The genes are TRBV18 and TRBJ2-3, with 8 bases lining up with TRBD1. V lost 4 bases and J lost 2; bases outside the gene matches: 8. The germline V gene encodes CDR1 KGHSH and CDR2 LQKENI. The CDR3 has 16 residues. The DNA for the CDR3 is TGTGCCAGCTCACTCCGACAGGGGCAAAACACAGATACGCAGTATTTT. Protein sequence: CASSLRQGQNTDTQYF.

CDR3 bases: TGTGCCAGCAGCTCATTACCCGGGGAGCAGTTCTTC. It encodes CASSSLPGEQFF. The chain links TRBV7-2 to TRBJ2-1; D unclear. CDR3 length: 12 amino acids. The V gene's germline CDR1 is SGHTA and CDR2 FQGNSA. The V end lost 4 bases, the J end lost 10 bases, and 11 bases lay between the germline ends.

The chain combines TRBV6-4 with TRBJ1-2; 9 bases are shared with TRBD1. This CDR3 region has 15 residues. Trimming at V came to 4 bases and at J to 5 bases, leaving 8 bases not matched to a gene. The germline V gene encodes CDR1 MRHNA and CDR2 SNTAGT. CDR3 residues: CASSVTGTGTYGYTF. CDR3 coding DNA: TGTGCCAGCAGTGTGACCGGGACAGGGACTTATGGCTACACCTTC.

The CDR3 nucleotides are TGTGCCAGCAGTTTGCGATCCGGGACTATTAACACTGAAGCTTTCTTT. It translates to CASSLRSGTINTEAFF. The V gene is TRBV27, the J gene TRBJ1-1, with D perhaps TRBD1 (5 bases). CDR1 is MNHEY, CDR2 SMNVEV, per germline (reference sequence). V lost 3 bases, J lost 2 bases, and 16 bases lay in between. The CDR3 loop spans 16 amino acids.

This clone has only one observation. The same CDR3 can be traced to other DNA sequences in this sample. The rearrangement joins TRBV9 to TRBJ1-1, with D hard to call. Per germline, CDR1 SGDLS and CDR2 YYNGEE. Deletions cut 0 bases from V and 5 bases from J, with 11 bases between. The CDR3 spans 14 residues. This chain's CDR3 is CASSVGERGTEAFF. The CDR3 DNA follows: TGTGCCAGCAGCGTAGGGGAACGGGGTACTGAAGCTTTCTTT.